This T cell receptor beta chain was retrieved from a study of T cells in Graves' hyperthyroidism and ophthalmopathy. This clonotype was found many times. Template material for amplifying TCR beta CDR3 regions consisted of RNA transcripts. The study used the HTBI primer set for a first-round RT-PCR of the TCR CDR3. TCRdb processed the multiplex PCR reads anew with MiXCR; each CDR3 protein has one entry. The repertoire holds nearly 600,000 distinct CDR3 sequences, with approximately 15% as singletons. The CDR3 is made up of 16 amino acids. V was clipped by 3 bases and J by 2 bases; unmatched bases: 5. It was 10 ml of fresh peripheral blood that supplied the PBMCs.

The source material was blood. This receptor was obtained from a woman aged 25 to 45 with Graves' hyperthyroidism that later progressed to Graves' ophthalmopathy. This chain connects TRBV12-3 or TRBV12-4 to TRBJ2-3; 10 positions agree with TRBD2. The CDR3, as DNA: TGTGCCAGCAGTTTCCCAACTAGCGGGATCACAGATACGCAGTATTTT. Amino acids: CASSFPTSGITDTQYF.